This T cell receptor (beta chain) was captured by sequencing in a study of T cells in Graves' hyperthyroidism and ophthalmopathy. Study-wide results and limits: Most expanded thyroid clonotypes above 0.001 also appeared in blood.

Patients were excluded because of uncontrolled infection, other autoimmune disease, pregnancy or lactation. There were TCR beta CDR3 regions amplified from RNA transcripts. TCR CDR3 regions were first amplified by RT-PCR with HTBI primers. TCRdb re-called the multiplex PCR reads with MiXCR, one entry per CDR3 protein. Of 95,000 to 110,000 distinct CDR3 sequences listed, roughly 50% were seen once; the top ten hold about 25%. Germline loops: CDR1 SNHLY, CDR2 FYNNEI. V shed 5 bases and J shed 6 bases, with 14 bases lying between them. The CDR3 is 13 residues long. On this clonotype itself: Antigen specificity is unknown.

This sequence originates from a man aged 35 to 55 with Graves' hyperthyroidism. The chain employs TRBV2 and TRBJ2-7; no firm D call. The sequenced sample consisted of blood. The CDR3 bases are TGTGCCAGCAGTTTATTGGGTGGCTGCGAGCAGTACTTC. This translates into CASSLLGGCEQYF. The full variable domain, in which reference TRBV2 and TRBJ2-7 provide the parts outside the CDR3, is EPEVTQTPSHQVTQMGQEVILRCVPISNHLYFYWYRQILGQKVEFLVSFYNNEISEKSEIFDDQFSVERPDGSNFTLKIRSTKLEDSAMYFCASSLLGGCEQYFGPGTRLTVT.